One and the same sample provided the 15 T cell receptor beta chains below, sequenced in a study of blood T cell repertoires in COVID-19. Assay: immunoSEQ multiplex PCR; the TCRdb copy retains only in-frame clones and omits some. The table lists about 42,000 clones, about 85% of them singletons. Sequenced sample: peripheral blood. All receptors derive from a human donor in a cohort sampled during active COVID-19.

The chain carries TRBV7-2 and TRBJ1-3; weak D call: TRBD1 (6 bases). Trimming shortened V by 1 base and J by 2 bases, and 21 bases separated the two germline ends. The length of the CDR3 is 19 residues. Germline assignment: CDR1 SGHTA and CDR2 FQGNSA. CDR3 amino acids: CASSLVGSSGGLTGNTIYF. In DNA, the CDR3 is TGTGCCAGCAGCTTAGTAGGGAGTTCGGGGGGCTTGACTGGAAACACCATATATTTT. Variable domain in full (rest from reference TRBV7-2 and TRBJ1-3): GAGVSQSPSNKVTEKGKDVELRCDPISGHTALYWYRQSLGQGLEFLIYFQGNSAPDKSGLPSDRFSAERTGGSVSTLTIQRTQQEDSAVYLCASSLVGSSGGLTGNTIYFGEGSWLTVV.

The gene calls are TRBV9 and TRBJ1-5; possibly TRBD1 for D (6 bases). The CDR3 loop spans 17 amino acids. Germline V gives CDR1 SGDLS, CDR2 YYNGEE. V dropped 3 bases and J dropped 15 bases, with 31 bases sitting between them. The CDR3 spells CASSAPETQGSRQAPHF. The CDR3 DNA reads TGTGCCAGCAGCGCACCCGAGACACAGGGATCCCGACAAGCCCCGCATTTT.

Here the CDR3 reads CATSREQASSYEQYF. Here the CDR3 DNA reads TGTGCCACCAGCAGAGAACAGGCGAGCTCCTACGAGCAGTACTTC. The rearrangement joins TRBV15 to TRBJ2-7, with a possible D match to TRBD1 (5 bases). Deletions cut 0 bases from V and 0 bases from J, with 9 bases between. From germline, CDR1 is LNHNV and CDR2 YYDKDF (reference sequence). CDR3 size: 15 residues. The full variable domain, with the rest looked up from reference TRBV15 and TRBJ2-7, is DAMVIQNPRYQVTQFGKPVTLSCSQTLNHNVMYWYQQKSSQAPKLLFHYYDKDFNNEADTPDNFQSRRPNTSFCFLDIRSPGLGDTAMYLCATSREQASSYEQYFGPGTRLTVT.

The rearrangement uses TRBV18 and TRBJ1-6; maybe TRBD1 (6 bases). Trimming removed 3 bases at V and 9 bases at J, with 15 bases between. This CDR3 is built from 15 residues. Germline CDR1 is KGHSH and CDR2 is LQKENI. This CDR3 reads CASSPRQVGISPLHF. The CDR3, as DNA: TGTGCCAGCTCACCGCGACAGGTGGGGATTTCACCCCTCCACTTT.

This clone was counted once. DNA of the CDR3: TGTGCCAGCAGCTTAGATCTGTCCCCGAGGGTCGCTGAAGCTTTCTTT. It encodes CASSLDLSPRVAEAFF. J is TRBJ1-1 and V is TRBV7-9; D gene uncertain. This CDR3 is built from 16 residues. Germline V gene data show CDR1 as SEHNR and CDR2 as FQNEAQ (reference sequence). V was pared by 1 base and J by 6 bases, with 18 bases between.

This clone has a handful of counts. The chain employs TRBV27 and TRBJ1-5; D not certain. Germline values: CDR1 MNHEY, CDR2 SMNVEV (reference sequence). The CDR3 extends over 14 amino acids. V dropped 3 bases and J dropped 1 base, with 7 bases sitting between them. CDR3 sequence: CASSFVASNQPQHF. CDR3 bases: TGTGCCAGCAGTTTTGTTGCGAGCAATCAGCCCCAGCATTTT.

The rearrangement uses TRBV12-3 or TRBV12-4 and TRBJ2-7, with D unresolved. With 6 bases removed from V and 12 bases from J, the gap between germline ends came to 15 bases. The CDR3 loop spans 11 amino acids. CDR3 in amino acids: CASSPDSYLYF. CDR3 DNA sequence: TGTGCCAGCAGCCCCGATAGTTATTTGTACTTC.

The genes are TRBV10-3 and TRBJ2-1; 10 nucleotides agree with TRBD2. The CDR3 covers 15 residues. Germline V gene lookup returns CDR1 ENHRY and CDR2 SYGVKD. Trimming cost V 3 bases and J 9 bases; bases outside gene matches: 8. CDR3 sequence reads: CAISDQLAGEGEQFF. The CDR3 DNA follows: TGTGCCATCAGTGATCAGCTAGCGGGGGAAGGTGAGCAGTTCTTC.

This clone was found once. The CDR3: CASSHGTSGYTDTQYF. As DNA, the CDR3 is TGTGCCAGCAGTCACGGGACTAGCGGCTACACAGATACGCAGTATTTT. The chain combines TRBV6-2 or TRBV6-3 with TRBJ2-3; the match to TRBD2 covers 11 bases. V shed 5 bases and J 2 bases; nucleotides not matched to a gene: 6. CDR1 is MNHEY, CDR2 SVGEGT, per germline. The CDR3 runs 16 residues.

The chain couples TRBV19 to TRBJ2-7, with TRBD2 matching 14 bases. Germline values: CDR1 LNHDA, CDR2 SQIVND (reference sequence). V gave up 5 bases and J gave up 4 bases; unmatched junction bases: 7. The CDR3 has 16 residues. CDR3 nucleotides: TGTGCCAGTAGTTTTCGACTAGCGGGGGGGAGTTACGAGCAGTACTTC. It is translated as CASSFRLAGGSYEQYF.

This clone was observed a few times. The chain uses TRBV5-5 and TRBJ1-4, with D hard to call. The CDR3 contains 14 residues. V was pared by 0 bases and J by 5 bases, with 8 bases between. CDR1 SGHKS and CDR2 YYEKEE come from the germline V gene (reference sequence). CDR3 sequence (DNA): TGTGCCAGCAGCTTGGGACGGGTAAATGAAAAACTGTTTTTT. Translation gives CASSLGRVNEKLFF.

This clone was detected only a few times. J is TRBJ2-7 and V is TRBV2, with a weak D call TRBD1 (5 bases). The CDR3 has 12 amino acids. In germline, CDR1 is SNHLY, CDR2 FYNNEI. The germline V and J ends were trimmed by 6 bases and 4 bases, with 10 bases remaining between them. The CDR3 nucleotides are TGTGCCAGCAGGGTGGACAAGTACGAGCAGTACTTC. It yields the protein CASRVDKYEQYF.

V usage is TRBV28 and J usage is TRBJ1-6; perhaps TRBD1 as D (5 bases). The V gene lost 6 bases and the J gene lost 10 bases, with 7 bases spanning the gap. Germline loops: CDR1 MDHEN, CDR2 SYDVKM. CDR3 length: 11 residues. The CDR3 DNA sequence: TGTGCCAGCAGGGACAAGTCACCCCTCCACTTT. It yields the protein CASRDKSPLHF.

The chain links TRBV28 to TRBJ1-4, with D perhaps matching TRBD1 (5 bases). V was pared by 2 bases and J by 0 bases, with 7 bases between. The germline V gene has CDR1 MDHEN and CDR2 SYDVKM. CDR3 length: 15 amino acids. CDR3 residues: CASSLGAATNEKLFF. The CDR3 DNA sequence: TGTGCCAGCAGTTTAGGGGCGGCAACTAATGAAAAACTGTTTTTT.

The CDR3 sequence: CASSPGQGGGNTIYF. The CDR3 DNA is TGTGCCAGCAGCCCGGGACAGGGGGGAGGAAACACCATATATTTT. The chain is built from TRBV5-4 and TRBJ1-3; 11 bases align to TRBD1. Losses at the gene ends were 4 bases for V and 4 bases for J; bases not matched to a gene: 4. The germline gives CDR1 SGHNT, CDR2 YYREEE (reference sequence). The CDR3 is 15 amino acids.